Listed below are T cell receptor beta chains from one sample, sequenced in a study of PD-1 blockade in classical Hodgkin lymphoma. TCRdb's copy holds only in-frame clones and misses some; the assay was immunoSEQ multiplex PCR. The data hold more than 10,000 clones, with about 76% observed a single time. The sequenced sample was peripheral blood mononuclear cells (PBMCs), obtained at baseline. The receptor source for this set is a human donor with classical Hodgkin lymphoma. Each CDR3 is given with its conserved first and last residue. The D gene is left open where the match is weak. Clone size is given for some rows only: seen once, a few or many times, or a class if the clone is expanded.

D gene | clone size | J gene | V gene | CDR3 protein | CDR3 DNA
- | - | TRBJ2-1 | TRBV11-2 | CASSPYNEQFF | TGTGCCAGCAGCCCGTACAATGAGCAGTTCTTC
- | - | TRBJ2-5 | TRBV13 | CASSLGVGKETQYF | TGTGCCAGCAGCTTAGGCGTGGGTAAAGAGACCCAGTACTTC
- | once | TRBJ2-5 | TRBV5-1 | CASSPTTAGKIQETQYF | TGCGCCAGCAGCCCGACCACCGCCGGAAAAATACAAGAGACCCAGTACTTC
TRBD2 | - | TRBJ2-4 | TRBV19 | CASSPLGASGSMKNIQYF | TGTGCCAGTAGTCCACTGGGGGCTAGCGGGAGTATGAAAAACATTCAGTACTTC
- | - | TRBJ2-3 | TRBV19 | CASSIQGGDTQYF | TGTGCCAGTAGTATACAGGGGGGAGATACGCAGTATTTT
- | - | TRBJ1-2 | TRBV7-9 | CASSLSGAIYGYTF | TGTGCCAGCAGCTTATCCGGGGCGATCTATGGCTACACCTTC
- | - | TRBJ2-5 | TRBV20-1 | CSAKSLETQYF | TGCAGTGCCAAAAGTTTGGAGACCCAGTACTTC
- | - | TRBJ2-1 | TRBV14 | CASSQAWGQSSYNEQFF | TGTGCCAGCAGCCAAGCCTGGGGCCAGAGCTCCTACAATGAGCAGTTCTTC
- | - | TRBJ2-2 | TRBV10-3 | CAIRTTGNTGELFF | TGTGCCATCAGAACGACAGGGAACACCGGGGAGCTGTTTTTT
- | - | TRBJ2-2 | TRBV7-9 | CASSLGAGNTGELFF | TGTGCCAGCAGCTTAGGTGCAGGGAACACCGGGGAGCTGTTTTTT
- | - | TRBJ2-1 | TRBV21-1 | CASSLGEVAGVGEDEQFF | TGTGCCAGCAGCCTCGGGGAGGTAGCGGGAGTAGGTGAGGATGAGCAGTTCTTC
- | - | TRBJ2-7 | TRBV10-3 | CAISEGQSIYEQYF | TGTGCCATCAGTGAGGGACAGTCTATCTACGAGCAGTACTTC
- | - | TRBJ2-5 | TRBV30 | CAWKEPGETQYF | TGTGCCTGGAAGGAGCCTGGGGAGACCCAGTACTTC
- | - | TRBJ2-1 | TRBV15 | CATSATGTATYNEQFF | TGTGCCACCAGCGCAACCGGGACCGCGACGTACAATGAGCAGTTCTTC
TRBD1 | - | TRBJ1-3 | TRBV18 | CASSPDRGLSGNTIYF | TGTGCCAGCTCACCGGACAGGGGTCTGTCTGGAAACACCATATATTTT
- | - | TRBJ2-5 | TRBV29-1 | CSVEDRGYQGIETQYF | TGCAGCGTTGAAGATCGGGGATACCAGGGCATAGAGACCCAGTACTTC
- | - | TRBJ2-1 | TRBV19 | CASSGPSVLNEQFF | TGTGCCAGTAGTGGGCCAAGCGTGCTTAATGAGCAGTTCTTC
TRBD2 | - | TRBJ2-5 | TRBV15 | CATSRVPGGETQYF | TGTGCCACCAGCAGAGTCCCGGGGGGGGAGACCCAGTACTTC
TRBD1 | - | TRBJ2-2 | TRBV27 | CASKQGVGTGELFF | TGTGCCAGTAAACAGGGGGTTGGGACCGGGGAGCTGTTTTTT
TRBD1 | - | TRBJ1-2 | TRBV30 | CAWRVGTGGTNYGYTF | TGTGCCTGGAGGGTGGGGACAGGGGGCACGAATTATGGCTACACCTTC
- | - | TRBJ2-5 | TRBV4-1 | CASSPRDRGPDETQYF | TGCGCCAGCAGCCCCAGAGACCGGGGTCCGGACGAGACCCAGTACTTC
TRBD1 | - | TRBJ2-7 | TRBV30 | CAWDRGRVSGRAYEQYF | TGTGCCTGGGACAGGGGGCGCGTAAGCGGGAGAGCCTACGAGCAGTACTTC
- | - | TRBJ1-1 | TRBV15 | CATSSPSQGNTEAFF | TGTGCCACCAGCAGTCCCTCCCAGGGCAACACTGAAGCTTTCTTT
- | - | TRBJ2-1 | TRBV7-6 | CASSYDWDEQFF | TGTGCCAGCAGCTACGATTGGGATGAGCAGTTCTTC
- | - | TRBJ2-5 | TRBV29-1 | CSVVTGYQETQYF | TGCAGCGTTGTTACAGGGTACCAAGAGACCCAGTACTTC
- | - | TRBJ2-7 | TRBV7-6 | CASTPWGQGGNEQYF | TGTGCCAGCACCCCCTGGGGTCAGGGAGGCAACGAGCAGTACTTC
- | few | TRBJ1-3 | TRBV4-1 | CASSRGQRSGNTIYF | TGCGCCAGCAGCCGAGGTCAACGCTCTGGAAACACCATATATTTT
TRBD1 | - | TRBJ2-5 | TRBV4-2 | CASSQTQGDGETQYF | TGTGCCAGCAGCCAAACACAGGGGGATGGGGAGACCCAGTACTTC
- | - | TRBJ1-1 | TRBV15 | CATSKAGQFTEAFF | TGTGCCACCAGCAAGGCGGGACAATTCACTGAAGCTTTCTTT
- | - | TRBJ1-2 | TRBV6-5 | CASSYSVSQGGYTF | TGTGCCAGCAGTTACTCAGTTAGTCAGGGGGGCTACACCTTC
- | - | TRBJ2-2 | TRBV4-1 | CASSPGTAGELFF | TGCGCCAGCAGCCCAGGAACCGCCGGGGAGCTGTTTTTT
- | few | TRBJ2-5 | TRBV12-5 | CASGPPWTQYF | TGTGCTAGTGGTCCCCCCTGGACCCAGTACTTC
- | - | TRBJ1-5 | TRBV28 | CASTPGRQPQHF | TGTGCCAGCACCCCGGGGCGCCAGCCCCAGCATTTT
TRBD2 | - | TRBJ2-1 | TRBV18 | CASSPRREAQGQFF | TGTGCCAGCTCACCACGGCGGGAGGCCCAGGGGCAGTTCTTC